The rows below give T cell receptor beta chains drawn from one sample of a study of cytomegalovirus exposure and HLA in healthy donors. Measured with immunoSEQ multiplex PCR; TCRdb has only the in-frame clones, and not every one. This sample has 130,000 or so clones; roughly 90% occur once, and the top ten carry about 3.5%. Sequenced material: PBMCs. Every receptor here comes from a man aged 30 to 39 in good health and CMV-seronegative. Both conserved end residues are part of each CDR3. D genes are given only for firm matches. Size values are once, few and many counts, or a class for expanded clones, and some rows have none.

clone_size,j_call,d_call,cdr3_length,v_call,cdr3_aa,cdr3_nt
once,TRBJ2-1,NA,15,TRBV5-4,CASSLVSSSYNEQFF,TGTGCCAGCAGCCTGGTGTCGAGCTCCTACAATGAGCAGTTCTTC
NA,TRBJ2-5,NA,15,TRBV7-3,CASSLTVSAGETQYF,TGTGCCAGCAGCTTAACTGTTTCTGCGGGGGAGACCCAGTACTTC
once,TRBJ1-1,TRBD1,17,TRBV4-1,CASSQLIAGTGNTEAFF,TGCGCCAGCAGCCAACTTATTGCTGGGACAGGGAACACTGAAGCTTTCTTT
once,TRBJ1-5,NA,15,TRBV21-1,CASSKRGAEDQPQHF,TGTGCCAGCAGCAAACGGGGGGCTGAGGATCAGCCCCAGCATTTT
NA,TRBJ1-3,NA,16,TRBV13,CASSFTGSLFGNTIYF,TGTGCCAGCAGCTTTACAGGAAGTCTCTTTGGAAACACCATATATTTT
few,TRBJ2-7,NA,11,TRBV28,CASSSIYEQYF,TGTGCCAGCAGTTCTATTTACGAGCAGTACTTC
NA,TRBJ2-2,NA,14,TRBV5-1,CASSPRTTPGELFF,TGCGCCAGCAGCCCTCGGACAACCCCCGGGGAGCTGTTTTTT
NA,TRBJ2-2,NA,14,TRBV6-5,CASSLFRDTGELFF,TGTGCCAGCAGTCTATTCCGGGACACCGGGGAGCTGTTTTTT
few,TRBJ1-2,NA,15,TRBV19,CASRDPGTFNYGYTF,TGTGCCAGTAGGGATCCCGGGACATTTAACTATGGCTACACCTTC
NA,TRBJ1-1,NA,13,TRBV18,CASSPKRVAEAFF,TGTGCCAGCTCACCAAAAAGAGTAGCTGAAGCTTTCTTT
NA,TRBJ1-2,TRBD1,13,TRBV28,CASSWTGVYGYTF,TGTGCCAGCAGTTGGACAGGAGTCTATGGCTACACCTTC
NA,TRBJ2-1,NA,14,TRBV7-7,CASSLGEHKNEQFF,TGTGCCAGCAGCTTAGGAGAGCATAAGAATGAGCAGTTCTTC
NA,TRBJ2-7,TRBD2,15,TRBV2,CASSASAGETYEQYF,TGTGCCAGCAGCGCCAGTGCGGGGGAGACCTACGAGCAGTACTTC
NA,TRBJ2-4,NA,18,TRBV6-1,CASRERTGRGLAKNIQYF,TGTGCCAGCAGAGAAAGGACAGGGAGGGGACTAGCCAAAAACATTCAGTACTTC
NA,TRBJ2-5,TRBD2,18,TRBV4-1,CASSQEGPGGPFVETQYF,TGCGCCAGCAGCCAAGAAGGCCCGGGGGGGCCGTTCGTAGAGACCCAGTACTTC
NA,TRBJ1-1,NA,16,TRBV2,CASTRPMGRMNTEAFF,TGTGCCAGCACAAGGCCTATGGGGCGGATGAACACTGAAGCTTTCTTT
NA,TRBJ2-7,TRBD2,13,TRBV11-2,CASSLTSGNEQYF,TGTGCCAGCAGCCTGACTAGCGGAAACGAGCAGTACTTC
NA,TRBJ1-2,NA,14,TRBV18,CASSPPAGPYGYTF,TGTGCCAGCTCACCACCCGCGGGCCCCTATGGCTACACCTTC